This TCR beta chain was retrieved from a study of T cell repertoires in cytomegalovirus infection. Looking at the study overall: It can be stated that public TCR beta signatures indicated CMV infection as well as a matching HLA type.

The CDR3 spans 14 residues. V was clipped by 5 bases and J by 7 bases, with 15 bases between them. In germline, CDR1 is SGHTA, CDR2 FQGNSA. General study results and limits: The ex vivo response was dominated by HLA-C-restricted CMV-specific TCR beta clonotypes.

TCRdb fed the reads into MiXCR, producing one record per CDR3 protein. The data show 90,000 to 110,000 distinct CDR3 sequences, about 28% seen once. This clonotype has at least ten counts. The target antigen is unknown. V usage is TRBV7-2 and J usage is TRBJ2-1; TRBD2 might be the D (5 bases). Here the sequenced sample was CD8+ T cells from cultured PBMCs, taken from culture after CMV antigen stimulation. The receptor's source is a human donor in good health (CMV status not recorded). Some clones in this sample may be carry-over from other donors' samples. The CDR3 nucleotides are TGTGCCAGCAGCCCAGAGGGCCAAAAAAATGAGCAGTTCTTC. Translating gives CASSPEGQKNEQFF.